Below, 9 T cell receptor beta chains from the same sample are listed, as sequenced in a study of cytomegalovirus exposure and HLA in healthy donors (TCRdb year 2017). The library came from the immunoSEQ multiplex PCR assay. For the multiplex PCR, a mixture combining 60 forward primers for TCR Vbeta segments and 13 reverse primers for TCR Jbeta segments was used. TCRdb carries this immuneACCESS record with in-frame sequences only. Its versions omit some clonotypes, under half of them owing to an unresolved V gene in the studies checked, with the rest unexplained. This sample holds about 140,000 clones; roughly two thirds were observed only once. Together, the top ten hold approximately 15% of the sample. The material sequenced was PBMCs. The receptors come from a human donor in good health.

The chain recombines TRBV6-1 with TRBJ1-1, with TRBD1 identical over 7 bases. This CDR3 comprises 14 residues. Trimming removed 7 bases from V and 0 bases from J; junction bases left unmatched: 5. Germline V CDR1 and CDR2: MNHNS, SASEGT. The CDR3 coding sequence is TGTGCCAGCACGGGGACAGCTTTGAACACTGAAGCTTTCTTT. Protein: CASTGTALNTEAFF.

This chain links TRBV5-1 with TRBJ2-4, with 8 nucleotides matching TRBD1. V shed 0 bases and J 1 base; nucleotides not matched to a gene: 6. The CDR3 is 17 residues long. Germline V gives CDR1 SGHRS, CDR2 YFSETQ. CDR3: CASSLDPTGAAKNIQYF. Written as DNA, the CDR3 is TGCGCCAGCAGCTTGGACCCGACAGGGGCGGCCAAAAACATTCAGTACTTC.

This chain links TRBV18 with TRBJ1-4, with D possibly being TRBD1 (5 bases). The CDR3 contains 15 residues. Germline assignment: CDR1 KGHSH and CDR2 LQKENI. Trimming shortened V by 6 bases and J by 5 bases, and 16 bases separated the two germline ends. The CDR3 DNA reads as TGTGCCAGCTCCCCCACGGGGGGGGTCAATGAAAAACTGTTTTTT. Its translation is CASSPTGGVNEKLFF.

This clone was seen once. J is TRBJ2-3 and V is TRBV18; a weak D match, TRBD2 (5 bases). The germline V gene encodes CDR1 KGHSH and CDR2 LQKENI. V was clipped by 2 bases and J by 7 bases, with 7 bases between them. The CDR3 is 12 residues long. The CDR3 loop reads CASSPNGNTQYF. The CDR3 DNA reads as TGTGCCAGCTCACCAAACGGGAATACGCAGTATTTT.

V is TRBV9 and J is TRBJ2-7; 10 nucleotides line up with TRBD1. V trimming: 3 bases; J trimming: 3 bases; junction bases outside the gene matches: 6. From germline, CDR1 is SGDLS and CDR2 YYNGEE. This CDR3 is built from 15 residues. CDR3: CASSAEGQGVYEQYF. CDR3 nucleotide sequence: TGTGCCAGCAGCGCCGAAGGACAGGGGGTCTACGAGCAGTACTTC.

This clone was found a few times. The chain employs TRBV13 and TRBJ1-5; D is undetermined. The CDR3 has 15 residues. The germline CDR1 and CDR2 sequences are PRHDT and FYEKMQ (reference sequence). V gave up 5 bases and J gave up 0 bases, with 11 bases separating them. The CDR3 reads CASSVAGNSNQPQHF. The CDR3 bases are TGTGCCAGCAGCGTAGCCGGGAATAGCAATCAGCCCCAGCATTTT.

Here the CDR3 reads CASSLRGWRETQYF. The CDR3 DNA sequence: TGTGCCAGCAGCTTACGGGGATGGAGAGAGACCCAGTACTTC. The chain joins TRBV11-3 to TRBJ2-5, with D perhaps matching TRBD2 (5 bases). Germline assignment: CDR1 SGHNT and CDR2 YENEEA. This CDR3 comprises 14 residues. The V gene lost 2 bases and the J gene lost 4 bases, with 11 bases spanning the gap. The full variable domain, in which reference TRBV11-3 and TRBJ2-5 provide the parts outside the CDR3, is EAGVVQSPRYKIIEKKQPVAFWCNPISGHNTLYWYLQNLGQGPELLIRYENEEAVDDSQLPKDRFSAERLKGVDSTLKIQPAELGDSAVYLCASSLRGWRETQYFGPGTRLLVL.

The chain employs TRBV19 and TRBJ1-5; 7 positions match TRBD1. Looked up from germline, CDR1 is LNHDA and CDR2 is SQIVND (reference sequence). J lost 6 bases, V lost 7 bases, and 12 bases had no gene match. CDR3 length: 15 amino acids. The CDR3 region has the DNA TGTGCCAGTACTATGAACAGGGGCACGGTTCAGCCCCAGCATTTT. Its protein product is CASTMNRGTVQPQHF.

In DNA form, the CDR3 reads TGTGCCAGCAGACCAGCGGGAGGCACAGATACGCAGTATTTT. Its protein is CASRPAGGTDTQYF. The chain combines TRBV6-1 with TRBJ2-3; 8 positions agree with TRBD2. The CDR3 covers 14 residues. Germline CDR1 reads MNHNS; CDR2 reads SASEGT. The junction had 3 bases not matched to a gene; V was cut back by 6 bases and J by 1 base.